A single sample gave rise to the 29 T cell receptor beta chains below, sequenced in a study of long-term antiretroviral therapy in people with HIV. They ran version v3.0 of the immunoSEQ assay at survey level. Sequenced by immunoSEQ multiplex PCR; TCRdb stores in-frame clones only, minus some. The sample holds tens of thousands of clones, about nine tenths seen once. The material sequenced was unsorted PBMCs, taken more than 5 years after starting antiretroviral therapy. The receptors shown here come from a woman aged 40 to 50 with HIV.

This rearrangement joins TRBV5-8 to TRBJ1-1; D is uncertain. CDR3 length equals 14 residues. With 4 bases removed from V and 2 bases from J, the gap between germline ends came to 12 bases. Germline V CDR1 and CDR2: SGHTS, YDEGEE. The CDR3 region has the DNA TGTGCCAGCAGCCCCACTGCGGTTAACACTGAAGCTTTCTTT. As protein: CASSPTAVNTEAFF.

This rearrangement joins TRBV7-9 to TRBJ2-1, with D possibly TRBD1 on 5 matching bases. V lost 2 bases, J lost 7 bases, and 18 bases lay in between. The CDR3 is made up of 16 amino acids. Germline loops: CDR1 SEHNR, CDR2 FQNEAQ (reference sequence). The CDR3 spells CASSLSRSGIQNEQFF. CDR3 nucleotides: TGTGCCAGCAGCTTATCCCGCTCAGGGATTCAAAATGAGCAGTTCTTC.

This clone was counted a single time. This chain uses TRBV10-2 with TRBJ2-5, with D tentatively TRBD2 (6 bases). There are 14 residues in the CDR3. V dropped 7 bases and J dropped 1 base, with 13 bases sitting between them. CDR1 and CDR2 from the germline V gene are WSHSY and SAAADI. The DNA for the CDR3 is TGCGCCAGCAAGACACCGGGACTCCAAGAGACCCAGTACTTC. This gives the protein CASKTPGLQETQYF.

J is TRBJ2-7 and V is TRBV2, with 11 bases aligning to TRBD2. J was trimmed by 4 bases and V by 8 bases; bases with no gene match: 4. The CDR3 covers 13 residues. Germline V gives CDR1 SNHLY, CDR2 FYNNEI. This CDR3 is CASSGTSGYEQYF. The CDR3 DNA sequence: TGTGCCAGCTCCGGGACTAGCGGATACGAGCAGTACTTC.

The count of this clone is one. This sequence joins TRBV4-2 and TRBJ2-3; D ambiguous. Germline V gives CDR1 LGHNA, CDR2 YNFKEQ. V was pared by 1 base and J by 4 bases, with 9 bases between. The CDR3 sequence is 14 residues long. CDR3 in amino acids: CASSQAEPPDTQYF. The CDR3 DNA sequence: TGTGCCAGCAGCCAAGCCGAGCCCCCAGATACGCAGTATTTT.

The genes are TRBV5-5 and TRBJ1-5, with D perhaps TRBD1 (5 bases). Germline CDR1 reads SGHKS; CDR2 reads YYEKEE (reference sequence). The CDR3 covers 15 residues. V lost 5 bases, J lost 4 bases, and 16 bases lay in between. This CDR3 reads CASSLALGRNQPQHF. The CDR3 DNA follows: TGTGCCAGCAGTCTAGCTCTGGGGCGGAATCAGCCCCAGCATTTT.

The rearrangement uses TRBV7-9 and TRBJ2-7; possibly TRBD2 for D (6 bases). The germline CDR1 and CDR2 sequences are SEHNR and FQNEAQ (reference sequence). The CDR3 runs to 14 residues. The V end lost 7 bases, the J end lost 3 bases, and 16 bases lay between the germline ends. The CDR3 protein is CASTHPGTLYEQYF. DNA of the CDR3: TGTGCCAGCACCCACCCCGGGACTCTCTACGAGCAGTACTTC. Based on the CDR3 plus reference TRBV7-9 and TRBJ2-7, the full variable domain is DTGVSQNPRHKITKRGQNVTFRCDPISEHNRLYWYRQTLGQGPEFLTYFQNEAQLEKSRLLSDRFSAERPKGSFSTLEIQRTEQGDSAMYLCASTHPGTLYEQYFGPGTRLTVT.

The chain is built from TRBV6-6 and TRBJ1-2; D might be TRBD1 (5 bases). Trimming removed 2 bases at V and 3 bases at J, with 10 bases between. The CDR3 is made up of 14 amino acids. Germline V lookup: CDR1 MNHNY, CDR2 SVGAGI (reference sequence). The CDR3 here is CASSYQGGDYGYTF. For the CDR3, the DNA is TGTGCCAGCAGTTACCAGGGCGGTGACTATGGCTACACCTTC.

The chain joins TRBV11-2 to TRBJ2-1, with D maybe TRBD2 (5 bases). Per germline, CDR1 SGHAT and CDR2 FQNNGV. Trimming took off 4 bases at V and 2 bases at J, with 15 bases between the two ends. The CDR3 totals 16 residues. For the CDR3, the DNA is TGTGCCAGCAGCTCCGGGAACGGATACCCCTACAATGAGCAGTTCTTC. Amino acids: CASSSGNGYPYNEQFF.

The chain employs TRBV5-6 and TRBJ1-2; 10 bases agree with TRBD1. Germline values: CDR1 SGHDT, CDR2 YYEEEE. Unmatched junction bases numbered 12, after V lost 4 bases and J lost 0 bases. The CDR3 runs to 18 residues. DNA of the CDR3: TGTGCCAGCAGCACCCGGGGACAGGGGCCGACTTCTAACTATGGCTACACCTTC. Translation: CASSTRGQGPTSNYGYTF.

The V and J genes are TRBV6-4 and TRBJ2-1, with D maybe TRBD2 (5 bases). Germline CDR1 and CDR2: MRHNA and SNTAGT. The CDR3 covers 14 residues. The V and J ends lost 2 bases and 0 bases respectively, with 5 bases between them. CDR3 sequence: CASSDTSSYNEQFF. As DNA, the CDR3 is TGTGCCAGCAGTGACACTAGCTCCTACAATGAGCAGTTCTTC.

As DNA, the CDR3 is TGTGCCAGCAGTTTCAAAGGACAGAGTGAAGCTTTCTTT. Translated: CASSFKGQSEAFF. The chain couples TRBV27 to TRBJ1-1, with a possible D match to TRBD1 (6 bases). The CDR3 runs to 13 residues. Germline assignment: CDR1 MNHEY and CDR2 SMNVEV (reference sequence). Trimming took off 3 bases at V and 7 bases at J, with 12 bases between the two ends.

The table lists this clone with a count of one. V and J are TRBV2 and TRBJ1-1; 8 bases are a match to TRBD1. The CDR3 runs to 15 residues. CDR1 and CDR2 from the germline V gene are SNHLY and FYNNEI. V dropped 6 bases and J dropped 1; count of bases not matched to a gene: 7. The DNA of the CDR3 is TGTGCCAGCAGAGTCGGACAGGGCGGGAACACTGAAGCTTTCTTT. Translating gives CASRVGQGGNTEAFF.

The chain recombines TRBV5-4 with TRBJ2-1; 11 bases map to TRBD1. With 5 bases clipped from V and 6 bases from J, the junction kept 13 bases outside the gene matches. Per germline, CDR1 SGHNT and CDR2 YYREEE (reference sequence). The CDR3 is 17 residues long. Here the CDR3 DNA reads TGTGCCAGCAGTACGGACAGGGGGCTCTCTTTGGGCAATGAGCAGTTCTTC. Protein: CASSTDRGLSLGNEQFF.

This clone was counted only a few times. The genes are TRBV6-1 and TRBJ2-2; D possibly corresponds to TRBD2 (6 bases). The CDR3 has 15 amino acids. Germline CDR1 MNHNS, CDR2 SASEGT. The V end was cut by 1 base, the J end by 6 bases, with 12 bases between. The CDR3 DNA is TGTGCCAGCAGTGAAGTGGGATTAGCGGCCGGGGAGCTGTTTTTT. Amino acid sequence: CASSEVGLAAGELFF.

The V and J genes are TRBV5-5 and TRBJ2-6; 8 positions agree with TRBD1. The CDR3 is 19 amino acids. CDR1 is SGHKS, CDR2 YYEKEE, per germline (reference sequence). The V and J ends lost 4 bases and 2 bases, in that order; junction bases with no gene match: 14. The CDR3 reads CASSITRTGLLPGANVLTF. CDR3 in DNA: TGTGCCAGCAGCATAACAAGGACAGGGCTTCTTCCTGGGGCCAACGTCCTGACTTTC.

This clone was seen only a few times. The chain is built from TRBV6-1 and TRBJ1-6, with D possibly being TRBD1 (5 bases). CDR3 size: 15 residues. The V and J ends lost 7 bases and 0 bases respectively, with 10 bases between them. The V gene's germline CDR1 is MNHNS and CDR2 SASEGT. The DNA of the CDR3 is TGTGCCAGCATGCCAGGGAGCTCCTATAATTCACCCCTCCACTTT. The encoded protein is CASMPGSSYNSPLHF.

The chain has TRBV10-3 and TRBJ1-4; 8 bases are a match to TRBD1. V gave up 0 bases and J gave up 7 bases; unmatched junction bases: 1. From germline, CDR1 is ENHRY and CDR2 SYGVKD. The CDR3 runs to 14 residues. The chain's CDR3 is CAISESGTGEKLFF. DNA for the CDR3: TGTGCCATCAGTGAGTCCGGGACAGGTGAAAAACTGTTTTTT.

The chain recombines TRBV5-5 with TRBJ2-3, with D possibly being TRBD1 (6 bases). In germline, CDR1 is SGHKS, CDR2 YYEKEE (reference sequence). This CDR3 has 17 amino acids. The germline V and J ends were trimmed by 4 bases and 2 bases, with 20 bases remaining between them. The CDR3 nucleotides are TGTGCCAGCAGCGTCGGAACAGGGAGATTGATCACAGATACGCAGTATTTT. It translates to CASSVGTGRLITDTQYF.

A single count supports this clone. The rearrangement uses TRBV5-4 and TRBJ2-6; D ambiguous. This CDR3 spans 16 amino acids. Per germline, CDR1 SGHNT and CDR2 YYREEE (reference sequence). The V end lost 0 bases, the J end lost 0 bases, and 7 bases lay between the germline ends. The DNA for the CDR3 is TGTGCCAGCAGCTTGGTCGCAGACTCTGGGGCCAACGTCCTGACTTTC. It encodes CASSLVADSGANVLTF.

The rearrangement joins TRBV2 to TRBJ1-2, with 10 bases matching TRBD1. This CDR3 region has 13 residues. The V gene's germline CDR1 is SNHLY and CDR2 FYNNEI. The V and J ends lost 6 bases and 7 bases, in that order; junction bases with no gene match: 5. The CDR3 DNA sequence: TGTGCCAGCAGGGGACAGGGGAGAGGTGGCTACACCTTC. Amino acid sequence: CASRGQGRGGYTF. The full variable domain, rest sourced from reference TRBV2 and TRBJ1-2, is EPEVTQTPSHQVTQMGQEVILRCVPISNHLYFYWYRQILGQKVEFLVSFYNNEISEKSEIFDDQFSVERPDGSNFTLKIRSTKLEDSAMYFCASRGQGRGGYTFGSGTRLTVV.

The chain links TRBV9 to TRBJ2-7; maybe TRBD1 (5 bases). Germline values: CDR1 SGDLS, CDR2 YYNGEE. Trimming stripped 4 bases from V and 5 bases from J, with 13 bases between. This CDR3 contains 13 residues. DNA of the CDR3: TGTGCCAGCAGCCCGGACAATCGCCACGAGCAGTACTTC. Amino acids: CASSPDNRHEQYF.

The chain has TRBV5-8 and TRBJ2-7; D is uncertain. This CDR3 is built from 12 residues. Germline CDR1 reads SGHTS; CDR2 reads YDEGEE. V lost 4 bases and J lost 2, with 7 bases in between. The CDR3 sequence is CASSAGPYEQYF. The DNA for the CDR3 is TGTGCCAGCAGCGCCGGACCCTACGAGCAGTACTTC. The whole variable domain, remainder taken from reference TRBV5-8 and TRBJ2-7, is EAGVTQSPTHLIKTRGQQATLRCSPISGHTSVYWYQQALGLGLQFLLWYDEGEERNRGNFPPRFSGRQFPNYSSELNVNALELEDSALYLCASSAGPYEQYFGPGTRLTVT.

The J gene is TRBJ1-2, the V gene TRBV9, with D maybe TRBD1 (5 bases). CDR1 is SGDLS, CDR2 YYNGEE, per germline. The V end lost 0 bases, the J end lost 6 bases, and 15 bases lay between the germline ends. This CDR3 region has 15 residues. CDR3 DNA sequence: TGTGCCAGCAGCGTAGGTGGCGGGGCACTAGATGGCTACACCTTC. Protein sequence: CASSVGGGALDGYTF.

V usage is TRBV20-1 and J usage is TRBJ2-1; D unresolved. This CDR3 region has 10 residues. From germline, CDR1 is DFQATT and CDR2 SNEGSKA (reference sequence). V lost 5 bases and J lost 4, with 3 bases in between. The CDR3 coding sequence is TGCAGTGCTTTGTACAATGAGCAGTTCTTC. Translation: CSALYNEQFF.

The chain has TRBV5-6 and TRBJ2-1; D is uncertain. V lost 3 bases and J 3 bases, leaving 16 bases between the germline ends. This CDR3 has 16 amino acids. Germline CDR1 SGHDT, CDR2 YYEEEE. CDR3 region: CASSSLATAYYNEQFF. CDR3 coding DNA: TGTGCCAGCAGCTCTCTTGCGACGGCTTACTACAATGAGCAGTTCTTC. The full variable domain, in which reference TRBV5-6 and TRBJ2-1 provide the parts outside the CDR3, is DAGVTQSPTHLIKTRGQQVTLRCSPKSGHDTVSWYQQALGQGPQFIFQYYEEEERQRGNFPDRFSGHQFPNYSSELNVNALLLGDSALYLCASSSLATAYYNEQFFGPGTRLTVL.

This chain joins TRBV5-6 and TRBJ2-2, with a possible D match to TRBD2 (6 bases). The V and J ends lost 1 base and 2 bases respectively, with 15 bases between them. Per germline, CDR1 SGHDT and CDR2 YYEEEE. This CDR3 is 17 amino acids long. CDR3 protein: CASSLWWRDPNTGELFF. The DNA of the CDR3 is TGTGCCAGCAGCTTGTGGTGGCGGGATCCTAACACCGGGGAGCTGTTTTTT.

The chain carries TRBV5-4 and TRBJ2-3; 10 bases agree with TRBD2. The germline V gene encodes CDR1 SGHNT and CDR2 YYREEE (reference sequence). This CDR3 has 16 amino acids. The V and J ends lost 2 bases and 4 bases, in that order; junction bases with no gene match: 7. CDR3: CASSFGLAGVSDTQYF. CDR3 coding DNA: TGTGCCAGCAGCTTTGGGCTAGCGGGAGTTTCAGATACGCAGTATTTT.

The chain joins TRBV14 to TRBJ1-1; D possibly corresponds to TRBD1 (6 bases). Germline V lookup: CDR1 SGHDN, CDR2 FVKESK. The V and J ends lost 1 base and 3 bases respectively, with 21 bases between them. This CDR3 region has 18 residues. CDR3 bases: TGTGCCAGCAGCCAAGGGAACGGATGGCTGAGGGGGGACACTGAAGCTTTCTTT. It specifies CASSQGNGWLRGDTEAFF.